The next 18 T cell receptor beta chains were all read from a single sample in a study of cytomegalovirus exposure and HLA in healthy donors. PCR used 60 Vbeta primers and 13 Jbeta primers. TCRdb's table, derived via immunoSEQ multiplex PCR, lists solely in-frame clones and lacks some. Altogether 110,000 to 150,000 clones are present, 60% to 85% being singletons, with the ten largest covering approximately 6.3%. Sequenced input: PBMCs. The receptors were gathered from a man between 40 and 49 years old in good health and CMV-seropositive.

The J gene is TRBJ2-1, the V gene TRBV27; 16 bases agree with TRBD2. The junction had 3 bases not matched to a gene; V was cut back by 1 base and J by 0 bases. CDR3 length: 19 amino acids. Germline lookup yields CDR1 MNHEY and CDR2 SMNVEV (reference sequence). The CDR3 DNA reads TGTGCCAGCAGTTTATGGGGACTAGCGGGAGGGAGCTCCTACAATGAGCAGTTCTTC. Protein sequence: CASSLWGLAGGSSYNEQFF.

This chain connects TRBV4-3 to TRBJ2-7, with D tentatively TRBD2 (6 bases). The germline V and J ends were trimmed by 1 base and 6 bases, with 16 bases remaining between them. The CDR3 has 15 amino acids. Germline-derived CDR1 and CDR2 are LGHNA and YSLEER. The CDR3 reads CASSQGASVVSEQYF. The CDR3, as DNA: TGCGCCAGCAGCCAAGGAGCTAGCGTGGTCTCCGAGCAGTACTTC.

This clone was detected only a few times. This chain joins TRBV18 and TRBJ1-1, with D hard to call. Germline V gene data show CDR1 as KGHSH and CDR2 as LQKENI. Trimming removed 5 bases at V and 5 bases at J, with 12 bases between. The CDR3 totals 13 residues. CDR3 sequence: CASSSDAGTEAFF. The DNA of the CDR3 is TGTGCCAGCTCATCCGACGCGGGGACTGAAGCTTTCTTT.

This sequence joins TRBV2 and TRBJ2-5, with 8 bases aligning to TRBD2. Germline V lookup: CDR1 SNHLY, CDR2 FYNNEI. V gave up 7 bases and J gave up 6 bases; unmatched junction bases: 10. The CDR3 loop spans 14 amino acids. The CDR3 DNA follows: TGTGCCAGCACAACAGCGGGAGTGAGACAGACCCAGTACTTC. It specifies CASTTAGVRQTQYF.

This chain uses TRBV7-3 with TRBJ1-1; D is perhaps TRBD1 (5 bases). Deletions cut 1 base from V and 5 bases from J, with 11 bases between. Per the germline V gene, CDR1 is SGHTA and CDR2 is FQGTGA. The CDR3 runs 14 residues. Here the CDR3 reads CASSLMGGSTEAFF. CDR3 in DNA: TGTGCCAGCAGCTTAATGGGGGGGTCAACTGAAGCTTTCTTT. The whole variable domain, remainder taken from reference TRBV7-3 and TRBJ1-1, is GAGVSQTPSNKVTEKGKYVELRCDPISGHTALYWYRQSLGQGPEFLIYFQGTGAADDSGLPNDRFFAVRPEGSVSTLKIQRTERGDSAVYLCASSLMGGSTEAFFGQGTRLTVV.

V is TRBV7-9 and J is TRBJ2-7; 7 bases match TRBD2. The CDR3 loop spans 13 amino acids. After removal of 6 bases from V and 7 bases from J, the junction contained 9 bases not matched to a gene. The V gene's germline CDR1 is SEHNR and CDR2 FQNEAQ (reference sequence). The CDR3 sequence is CASRVEGGEEQYF. As DNA, the CDR3 is TGTGCCAGCAGGGTAGAGGGAGGGGAAGAGCAGTACTTC.

This clone was detected only once. At the DNA level, this CDR3 is encoded by other sequences in the same sample as well. Written as DNA, the CDR3 is TGCGCCAGCAGCTTGGTGGTAGGGGCGAATGAGCAGTTCTTC. It yields the protein CASSLVVGANEQFF. J is TRBJ2-1 and V is TRBV5-1; tentatively, D is TRBD1 (5 bases). Germline assignment: CDR1 SGHRS and CDR2 YFSETQ. V was pared by 0 bases and J by 7 bases, with 11 bases between. This CDR3 has 14 residues. Complete variable domain (other parts from reference TRBV5-1 and TRBJ2-1): KAGVTQTPRYLIKTRGQQVTLSCSPISGHRSVSWYQQTPGQGLQFLFEYFSETQRNKGNFPGRFSGRQFSNSRSEMNVSTLELGDSALYLCASSLVVGANEQFFGPGTRLTVL.

This clone occurred once. The CDR3: CASSFSNQPQHF. Here the CDR3 DNA reads TGTGCCAGCAGTTTTTCGAATCAGCCCCAGCATTTT. The chain carries TRBV28 and TRBJ1-5; D is unresolved. The CDR3 runs 12 residues. Trimming pared 3 bases from V and 4 bases from J, leaving 4 bases between. Looked up from germline, CDR1 is MDHEN and CDR2 is SYDVKM.

The chain uses TRBV6-1 and TRBJ1-5, with D possibly being TRBD1 (5 bases). Trimming removed 4 bases at V and 1 base at J, with 14 bases between. Looked up from germline, CDR1 is MNHNS and CDR2 is SASEGT. The CDR3 covers 16 residues. The CDR3 protein is CASSAYRLLSNQPQHF. CDR3 coding DNA: TGTGCCAGCAGTGCGTACAGGCTTTTGAGCAATCAGCCCCAGCATTTT.

In its sample, this clone ranks as medium-sized (0.01 to 0.1%). The genes are TRBV28 and TRBJ1-1, with 8 bases fitting TRBD1. Germline V gene lookup returns CDR1 MDHEN and CDR2 SYDVKM. The CDR3 runs to 14 residues. With V trimmed by 5 bases and J by 1 base, 3 bases remained unmatched. The CDR3 DNA reads as TGTGCCAGCAGTCGACAGGGGAGGAACACTGAAGCTTTCTTT. It translates to CASSRQGRNTEAFF.

The V gene is TRBV5-6, the J gene TRBJ2-7; D perhaps matches TRBD2 (7 bases). CDR1 is SGHDT and CDR2 is YYEEEE in the germline V gene. The CDR3 runs to 17 residues. Trimming stripped 4 bases from V and 4 bases from J, with 24 bases between. In DNA form, the CDR3 reads TGTGCCAGCAGCCTTCCAGGGAGGGGGACGGGTGGGTACGAGCAGTACTTC. Translation gives CASSLPGRGTGGYEQYF.

In this sample, this clone turned up a few times. The genes are TRBV6-1 and TRBJ2-2; TRBD1 is a possible D gene (6 bases). Germline V gene sequence: CDR1 MNHNS, CDR2 SASEGT. This CDR3 has 16 residues. Trimming left V 2 bases short and J 0 bases short, with 10 bases between. The CDR3 region has the DNA TGTGCCAGCAGTGAACCGGGACAATCGAACACCGGGGAGCTGTTTTTT. Protein product: CASSEPGQSNTGELFF.

This sequence joins TRBV30 and TRBJ2-7; tentative D call: TRBD1 (6 bases). The CDR3 covers 13 residues. V lost 3 bases to trimming and J lost 3 bases, with 12 bases between them. Germline V gene lookup returns CDR1 GTSNPN and CDR2 SVGIG (reference sequence). The CDR3 reads CAWSRDTNYEQYF. For the CDR3, the DNA is TGTGCCTGGAGCCGGGACACCAACTACGAGCAGTACTTC.

The rearrangement uses TRBV7-9 and TRBJ2-7; 7 positions match TRBD2. J was trimmed by 4 bases and V by 4 bases; bases with no gene match: 10. The CDR3 loop spans 15 amino acids. Germline loops: CDR1 SEHNR, CDR2 FQNEAQ (reference sequence). CDR3 nucleotide sequence: TGTGCCAGCAGCTCAAGCGGGACGAAATCTTACGAGCAGTACTTC. Its translation is CASSSSGTKSYEQYF.

This clone was counted between two and nine times. The J gene is TRBJ1-1, the V gene TRBV6-1, with 7 bases identical to TRBD1. CDR3 size: 13 residues. CDR1 and CDR2 from the germline V gene are MNHNS and SASEGT. V was clipped by 4 bases and J by 4 bases; unmatched bases: 3. CDR3 in amino acids: CASSVSGGTEAFF. CDR3 DNA: TGTGCCAGCAGTGTATCAGGGGGCACTGAAGCTTTCTTT.

As DNA, the CDR3 is TGTGCCAGCAGCCCCTCCCCCACGGGGTCCTACGAGCAGTACTTC. This translates into CASSPSPTGSYEQYF. The rearrangement links TRBV6-5 to TRBJ2-5, with D perhaps matching TRBD2 (5 bases). The J call is doubtful: the DNA matches TRBJ2-7 better. The V gene's germline CDR1 is MNHEY and CDR2 SVGAGI. The CDR3 consists of 15 residues.

In its sample, this clone was seen a few times. This chain joins TRBV6-5 and TRBJ2-3; the D gene is possibly TRBD1 (5 bases). Looked up from germline, CDR1 is MNHEY and CDR2 is SVGAGI. The CDR3 is made up of 14 amino acids. V dropped 5 bases and J dropped 0 bases, with 9 bases sitting between them. CDR3 DNA sequence: TGTGCCAGCAGTCTACAGGTTAGCACAGATACGCAGTATTTT. Its translation is CASSLQVSTDTQYF.

The V gene is TRBV5-1, the J gene TRBJ1-1, with a possible D match to TRBD1 (6 bases). Trimming took off 1 base at V and 0 bases at J, with 13 bases between the two ends. The CDR3 spans 16 residues. Germline CDR1 reads SGHRS; CDR2 reads YFSETQ. Here the CDR3 DNA reads TGCGCCAGCAGCTTGCTGTCAGGGGCCGTGAACACTGAAGCTTTCTTT. It translates to CASSLLSGAVNTEAFF.